The entry below describes one TCR beta chain. Its antigen is undetermined. Method: immunoSEQ multiplex PCR; TCRdb's copy keeps in-frame clones and lacks some. The sample lists 2 million to 3 million clones, roughly 93% occurring once. Germline loops: CDR1 MDHEN, CDR2 SYDVKM. The CDR3 loop spans 15 amino acids. Unmatched junction bases numbered 7, after V lost 6 bases and J lost 3 bases. These data originate in a study of shared clonotypes between healthy human individuals. General study points: A generally larger estimated richness was seen in naive subsets than in memory subsets.

V gene TRBV28 combines with J gene TRBJ2-7, with TRBD2 matching 11 bases. Material for sequencing was naive CD4+ T cells from PBMCs. Subset specified: CD45RA+ positively selected. This clonotype originated in a man aged 18 to 30 in good health. Some clones in this sample may be carry-over from other donors' samples. DNA of the CDR3: TGTGCCAGCAGACGCACCGGGACTAGCGGCTACGAGCAGTACTTC. This translates into CASRRTGTSGYEQYF.